Listed here are 18 T cell receptor beta chains from one sample, sequenced in a study of OX40 agonist ivuxolimab in advanced cancers. The data were produced by immunoSEQ multiplex PCR, yet TCRdb's version contains in-frame clones alone and is incomplete. Counted here are 60,000 to 75,000 clones, 83% occurring once; the ten biggest clones make up almost 1.5%. This material consisted of CD4+ or CD8+ T cells sorted from blood, taken in a trial of the OX40 agonist ivuxolimab. Receptor source: an adult with an advanced solid tumor such as melanoma, head and neck, liver or kidney cancer.

This clone was detected once. The gene calls are TRBV28 and TRBJ1-6; D is unclear. There are 15 residues in the CDR3. V was cut by 2 bases and J by 2 bases, with 7 bases left in between. Per the germline V gene, CDR1 is MDHEN and CDR2 is SYDVKM. The CDR3 loop reads CASSLAVTYNSPLHF. The CDR3 region has the DNA TGTGCCAGCAGTTTAGCGGTTACCTATAATTCACCCCTCCACTTT.

V gene TRBV29-1 combines with J gene TRBJ1-2, with D perhaps matching TRBD1 (5 bases). Germline V gene data show CDR1 as SQVTM and CDR2 as ANQGSEA. Trimming removed 6 bases at V and 7 bases at J, with 27 bases between. The CDR3 spans 16 residues. CDR3 bases: TGCAGCGTCCATCTCCTGGCAGGGTCTAAAAGGGGTGGCTACACCTTC. Its translation: CSVHLLAGSKRGGYTF.

The chain has TRBV15 and TRBJ1-3; D not certain. Germline loops: CDR1 LNHNV, CDR2 YYDKDF (reference sequence). V lost 4 bases and J 8 bases, leaving 24 bases between the germline ends. This CDR3 region has 17 residues. In nucleotides, the CDR3 is TGTGCCACCAGCAAATCTTCCTTGGGAGCCGGCAGTGACACCATATATTTT. Protein product: CATSKSSLGAGSDTIYF.

V is TRBV6-5 and J is TRBJ1-6; tentative D call: TRBD1 (5 bases). The CDR3 loop spans 13 amino acids. The V gene's germline CDR1 is MNHEY and CDR2 SVGAGI. V dropped 4 bases and J dropped 8 bases, with 9 bases sitting between them. The CDR3 protein is CASSWTPDSPLHF. The CDR3 region has the DNA TGTGCCAGCAGTTGGACACCCGATTCACCCCTCCACTTT.

The chain is built from TRBV5-4 and TRBJ2-5; 8 nucleotides match TRBD1. V shed 4 bases, J shed 7 bases, and the junction held 6 bases outside the gene matches. CDR1 and CDR2 from the germline V gene are SGHNT and YYREEE (reference sequence). The CDR3 has 13 amino acids. The CDR3 region has the DNA TGTGCCAGCAGCGTAGGACAGGGAGGGACCCAGTACTTC. Protein product: CASSVGQGGTQYF.

The genes are TRBV18 and TRBJ1-1, with D possibly matching TRBD1 (6 bases). Germline loops: CDR1 KGHSH, CDR2 LQKENI. Trimming removed 0 bases at V and 4 bases at J, with 15 bases between. This CDR3 region has 16 residues. The CDR3 DNA sequence: TGTGCCAGCTCACCACCGGGGGGCAGGGAGAGCACTGAAGCTTTCTTT. It translates to CASSPPGGRESTEAFF.

The rearrangement links TRBV11-2 to TRBJ1-2, with a tentative D call TRBD1 (6 bases). The length of the CDR3 is 13 residues. Germline CDR1 and CDR2: SGHAT and FQNNGV. V was trimmed by 4 bases and J by 8 bases, leaving 14 bases between them. CDR3 region: CASSSLTGSGYTF. Written as DNA, the CDR3 is TGTGCCAGCAGCTCATTAACAGGGAGCGGCTACACCTTC.

V is TRBV14 and J is TRBJ1-4, with D perhaps TRBD1 (6 bases). Germline values: CDR1 SGHDN, CDR2 FVKESK. Trimming stripped 4 bases from V and 5 bases from J, with 11 bases between. CDR3 size: 14 residues. CDR3 loop: CASSRQTGNEKLFF. In nucleotides, the CDR3 is TGTGCCAGCAGCCGGCAAACAGGGAATGAAAAACTGTTTTTT.

This clone showed up just once. J is TRBJ2-7 and V is TRBV11-2; 10 positions match TRBD1. The CDR3 has 15 residues. Trimming at V came to 5 bases and at J to 7 bases, leaving 11 bases not matched to a gene. Germline V gene lookup returns CDR1 SGHAT and CDR2 FQNNGV. The CDR3 DNA reads TGTGCCAGCAGCCGGCCTGGGACAGGGGCAGGAGAGCAGTACTTC. This codes for CASSRPGTGAGEQYF.

The chain couples TRBV14 to TRBJ2-7; 9 bases agree with TRBD2. The length of the CDR3 is 15 residues. J lost 3 bases, V lost 1 base, and 4 bases had no gene match. Germline lookup yields CDR1 SGHDN and CDR2 FVKESK. The CDR3 DNA reads as TGTGCCAGCAGCCAAGGACTAGCGGCGGGCTACGAGCAGTACTTC. It encodes CASSQGLAAGYEQYF.

V is TRBV5-1 and J is TRBJ2-3; D ambiguous. The V and J ends lost 0 bases and 6 bases respectively, with 8 bases between them. Germline V lookup: CDR1 SGHRS, CDR2 YFSETQ. The CDR3 runs 13 residues. Here the CDR3 reads CASSLVVSDTQYF. CDR3 DNA: TGCGCCAGCAGCTTGGTCGTTTCGGATACGCAGTATTTT.

This chain uses TRBV25-1 with TRBJ2-7; TRBD1 aligns across 9 bases. This CDR3 is 15 amino acids long. V was clipped by 3 bases and J by 1 base; unmatched bases: 4. CDR1 is MGHDK and CDR2 is SYGVNS in the germline V gene. The CDR3, as DNA: TGTGCCAGCAGTGATGGTGGACAGGGGTCCTACGAGCAGTACTTC. It translates to CASSDGGQGSYEQYF.

This chain links TRBV5-4 with TRBJ2-3, with D possibly matching TRBD2 (6 bases). V lost 7 bases to trimming and J lost 11 bases, with 23 bases between them. Germline V CDR1 and CDR2: SGHNT, YYREEE (reference sequence). This CDR3 comprises 14 residues. CDR3 sequence reads: CASRPPFSGDGQYF. For the CDR3, the DNA is TGTGCCAGCCGACCGCCGTTCTCGGGAGATGGGCAGTATTTT.

CDR3 nucleotide sequence: TGCGCCAGCAGCTGGATCGGACAGGGAAGGGTCAATGAGCAGTTCTTC. Amino acid sequence: CASSWIGQGRVNEQFF. The chain carries TRBV5-1 and TRBJ2-1, with 8 bases identical to TRBD1. V was pared by 3 bases and J by 6 bases, with 11 bases of the junction left unmatched. Germline V gene sequence: CDR1 SGHRS, CDR2 YFSETQ. The CDR3 totals 16 residues.

The chain links TRBV27 to TRBJ2-2; TRBD1 matches at 8 bases. Germline lookup yields CDR1 MNHEY and CDR2 SMNVEV (reference sequence). This CDR3 is built from 19 residues. V shed 3 bases, J shed 0 bases, and the junction held 12 bases outside the gene matches. The CDR3 region has the DNA TGTGCCAGCAGTTTCCGCCTCAGCCAGGGGGCCACGAACACCGGGGAGCTGTTTTTT. Translated: CASSFRLSQGATNTGELFF.

This sequence joins TRBV18 and TRBJ1-4, with D possibly matching TRBD1 (6 bases). The germline CDR1 and CDR2 sequences are KGHSH and LQKENI. The CDR3 has 15 residues. V was cut by 4 bases and J by 8 bases, with 17 bases left in between. For the CDR3, the DNA is TGTGCCAGCTCACGTCAGAGGGGGGCGGAGGAAAAACTGTTTTTT. It specifies CASSRQRGAEEKLFF. The whole variable domain, filled in from reference TRBV18 and TRBJ1-4, reads NAGVMQNPRHLVRRRGQEARLRCSPMKGHSHVYWYRQLPEEGLKFMVYLQKENIIDESGMPKERFSAEFPKEGPSILRIQQVVRGDSAAYFCASSRQRGAEEKLFFGSGTQLSVL.

This sequence joins TRBV4-2 and TRBJ1-5; D not certain. CDR1 and CDR2 from the germline V gene are LGHNA and YNFKEQ. V was clipped by 1 base and J by 6 bases, with 13 bases between them. The length of the CDR3 is 15 residues. DNA for the CDR3: TGTGCCAGCAGCCAAGCAAGTTCAGATATTCAGCCCCAGCATTTT. This gives the protein CASSQASSDIQPQHF.

The chain employs TRBV29-1 and TRBJ2-1; TRBD2 agrees at 15 bases. The V gene's germline CDR1 is SQVTM and CDR2 ANQGSEA. J gave up 2 bases and V 6 bases, and 8 bases lay outside the gene matches. The CDR3 loop spans 17 amino acids. The CDR3 loop is CSVPGLAGGLTYNEQFF. Here the CDR3 DNA reads TGCAGCGTCCCGGGACTAGCGGGGGGCCTAACCTACAATGAGCAGTTCTTC.